This paragraph covers one T cell receptor (beta chain) sequence. What it binds is unknown. CD45RO-negative, CCR7-positively selected cells formed the naive CD8 fraction, excluding terminally differentiated effector memory CD45RA+ cells. This sample was included in a study of shared clonotypes between healthy human individuals. The wider study: A couple of women and three men aged 18 to 49 made up the donors.

The V end was cut by 6 bases, the J end by 0 bases, with 8 bases between. The germline CDR1 and CDR2 sequences are MRHNA and SNTAGT. The CDR3 extends over 13 amino acids. Whole-study findings and limits: Across subsets, estimated richness was generally greater for naive than for memory populations. Sequencing depth was expected to influence donor clonotype sharing. The generation probabilities recorded for non-shared clonotypes fell below those of clonotypes shared by all four donors.

TCRdb's table, derived via immunoSEQ multiplex PCR, lists solely in-frame clones and lacks some. The sample has around 1,900,000 clones, approximately 92% seen once. Material for sequencing was naive CD8+ T cells from PBMCs. The source is a man younger than 30 in good health. Some clones in this sample may be carry-over from other donors' samples. The chain recombines TRBV6-4 with TRBJ1-1; possible D gene TRBD1, 6 bases. CDR3 nucleotides: TGTGCCAGCAGACAGGGCATGAACACTGAAGCTTTCTTT. Amino acid sequence: CASRQGMNTEAFF.